The following is a T cell receptor beta chain sequence with its context. This entry belongs to a study of blood T cell repertoires in COVID-19. Study as a whole: COVID-19 samples from acute and convalescent phases originated in the United States, Italy and Spain. Sources were T cells, B-cell-depleted T cells, or PBMCs; the material itself was cDNA or gDNA.

Original handling: Amplifying reference gene primers gave estimates of nucleated cell counts. This table comes from immunoSEQ multiplex PCR, and its TCRdb copy is limited to in-frame clones, with some not included. The DNA was the basis for D and trimming; V, J and clone size are from that table. The sample carries some 150,000 clones, 91% recorded once. V was shortened by 2 bases and J by 7 bases, with 9 bases between the two germline ends. This CDR3 comprises 14 residues. From germline, CDR1 is LGHNA and CDR2 YNFKEQ. This sequence was found in a man aged 50-59 years with acute or convalescent COVID-19. The rearrangement uses TRBV4-2 and TRBJ1-6; TRBD1 might be the D (6 bases). Sequencing input: peripheral blood. The CDR3 DNA follows: TGTGCCAGCAGCCAACTCAGGGGAAATTCACCCCTCCACTTT. This encodes CASSQLRGNSPLHF.